A selection of T cell receptor beta chains follows, all from one sample in a study of T-cell memory formation after mild COVID-19. TCRdb reanalysed the 5' RACE reads using MiXCR and keeps one entry per CDR3 protein. The table records approximately 250,000 distinct CDR3 sequences, approximately 15% of them present only once. Source material: PBMCs or a T cell subset sorted from them (not recorded which). All receptors derive from a man aged 18 to 29 who had mild COVID-19 (a few samples of this study predate the infection). Cell type and time point are not known. The CDR3 runs from the conserved cysteine through the conserved F or W. D genes are given only for firm matches. Clone size is given for some rows only: seen once, a few or many times, or a class if the clone is expanded.

d_call: NA; v_call: TRBV12-3/TRBV12-4; j_call: TRBJ1-1; clone_size: NA; cdr3_aa: CASSLSRTPFF; cdr3_nt: TGTGCCAGCAGTTTAAGCCGAACGCCTTTCTTT
d_call: NA; v_call: TRBV5-1; j_call: TRBJ2-3; clone_size: many; cdr3_aa: CASTLTRADTQYF; cdr3_nt: TGCGCCAGCACCCTGACCCGAGCAGATACGCAGTATTTT
d_call: NA; v_call: TRBV4-1; j_call: TRBJ2-1; clone_size: NA; cdr3_aa: CASSQTPGTYNEQFF; cdr3_nt: TGCGCCAGCAGCCAAACCCCAGGGACTTACAATGAGCAGTTCTTC
d_call: NA; v_call: TRBV6-5; j_call: TRBJ1-1; clone_size: few; cdr3_aa: CASTLRGSPEAFF; cdr3_nt: TGTGCCAGCACCCTGCGTGGGAGCCCTGAAGCTTTCTTT
d_call: TRBD1; v_call: TRBV7-9; j_call: TRBJ1-5; clone_size: few; cdr3_aa: CASSSGTEDQPQHF; cdr3_nt: TGTGCCAGCAGCTCCGGGACAGAAGATCAGCCCCAGCATTTT
d_call: NA; v_call: TRBV4-3; j_call: TRBJ2-7; clone_size: many; cdr3_aa: CASSQVGGALREQYF; cdr3_nt: TGCGCCAGCAGCCAAGTGGGTGGGGCCTTACGCGAGCAGTACTTC
d_call: NA; v_call: TRBV15; j_call: TRBJ1-1; clone_size: NA; cdr3_aa: CATSRNTNRPPEAFF; cdr3_nt: TGTGCCACCAGCAGAAACACAAACAGGCCACCTGAAGCTTTCTTT
d_call: TRBD2; v_call: TRBV6-2/TRBV6-3; j_call: TRBJ2-4; clone_size: many; cdr3_aa: CASVAGPFQVIQYF; cdr3_nt: TGTGCCAGTGTAGCGGGTCCCTTCCAGGTCATTCAGTACTTC
d_call: NA; v_call: TRBV5-5; j_call: TRBJ2-3; clone_size: many; cdr3_aa: CASSLPLGATDTQYF; cdr3_nt: TGTGCCAGCAGCCTGCCCCTGGGGGCAACAGATACGCAGTATTTT
d_call: NA; v_call: TRBV4-1; j_call: TRBJ2-1; clone_size: NA; cdr3_aa: CASSQDPEANEQFF; cdr3_nt: TGCGCCAGCAGCCAAGACCCCGAGGCCAATGAGCAGTTCTTC
d_call: TRBD1; v_call: TRBV6-6; j_call: TRBJ1-2; clone_size: NA; cdr3_aa: CASSYSNRTGPGNYGYTF; cdr3_nt: TGTGCCAGCAGTTACTCGAATAGGACAGGACCCGGCAACTATGGCTACACCTTC
d_call: TRBD1; v_call: TRBV18; j_call: TRBJ1-5; clone_size: many; cdr3_aa: CASSQGQVRGNQPQHF; cdr3_nt: TGTGCCAGCTCACAAGGACAGGTCCGTGGCAATCAGCCCCAGCATTTT